These 32 T cell receptor beta chains share one sample of origin, sequenced in a study of regulatory T cells in long-lasting Graves disease. Construction of the TCR beta libraries employed iRepertoire HTBI primers in conjunction with Arm-PCR of CDR3 regions. TCRdb fed the multiplex PCR reads into MiXCR, producing one record per CDR3 protein. In the table there are some 220,000 distinct CDR3 sequences, about 19% of which are singletons. The time point was: newly diagnosed GD, antithyroid drugs for less than 3 months. With RNA extracted from PBMCs as input, the TCR library was made. These data also featured in a second study, about T cells in Graves' hyperthyroidism and ophthalmopathy.

This specimen consisted of peripheral blood mononuclear cells (PBMCs), obtained at new diagnosis, from a patient treated with antithyroid drugs. These receptors originate from a woman in her 30s with Graves disease.

The sample holds many counts of this clonotype. V usage is TRBV2 and J usage is TRBJ2-1, with 8 bases identical to TRBD2. The length of the CDR3 is 17 residues. Germline V lookup: CDR1 SNHLY, CDR2 FYNNEI. Trimming at V came to 3 bases and at J to 0 bases, leaving 7 bases not matched to a gene. This CDR3 is CASSDPSSGSSYNEQFF. The CDR3 bases are TGTGCCAGCAGTGATCCTTCGAGCGGGAGCTCCTACAATGAGCAGTTCTTC. Looking up the rest from reference TRBV2 and TRBJ2-1 gives the full variable domain: EPEVTQTPSHQVTQMGQEVILRCVPISNHLYFYWYRQILGQKVEFLVSFYNNEISEKSEIFDDQFSVERPDGSNFTLKIRSTKLEDSAMYFCASSDPSSGSSYNEQFFGPGTRLTVL.

V gene TRBV6-9 combines with J gene TRBJ1-5, with D unclear. The CDR3 is 13 residues long. Germline-derived CDR1 and CDR2 are MNHGY and SVAAGI. Trimming left V 2 bases short and J 3 bases short, with 5 bases between. The CDR3 nucleotides are TGTGCCAGCAGTTATGACAACAATCAGCCCCAGCATTTT. This gives the protein CASSYDNNQPQHF.

At least ten counts were recorded for this clonotype. This chain uses TRBV2 with TRBJ2-7, with D possibly being TRBD1 (5 bases). The CDR3 is 15 amino acids. Germline CDR1 SNHLY, CDR2 FYNNEI. The ends were cut back, 7 bases at V and 0 bases at J, with 16 bases in the middle. The CDR3 reads CASTYRTLSSYEQYF. The DNA of the CDR3 is TGTGCCAGCACCTACAGGACCTTAAGCTCCTACGAGCAGTACTTC.

This clonotype was detected a few times. This sequence joins TRBV20-1 and TRBJ1-6; a possible D gene is TRBD1 (5 bases). Between the trimmed V and J ends, which lost 1 base and 7 bases, there was a span of 14 bases. Per the germline V gene, CDR1 is DFQATT and CDR2 is SNEGSKA (reference sequence). The CDR3 sequence is 15 residues long. The DNA of the CDR3 is TGCAGTGCTAGAGTGCGGGGGGAGGGGAATTCACCCCTCCACTTT. Translated, it gives CSARVRGEGNSPLHF.

A remark on this clonotype: Likely a read error: the CDR3 ends without its conserved phenylalanine or tryptophan. The rearrangement joins TRBV3-1 to TRBJ1-6; D is unresolved. The V gene's germline CDR1 is LGHDT and CDR2 YNNKEL (reference sequence). V dropped 1 base and J dropped 8 bases, with 18 bases sitting between them. The CDR3 is 17 amino acids. The CDR3 DNA reads as TGTGCCAGCAGCCAAGGGAACGGGTTTGGAGTTTATTCACCCCTCCACTTA. Translating gives CASSQGNGFGVYSPLHL.

This clonotype was recorded many times. The chain is built from TRBV25-1 and TRBJ2-7; TRBD1 is a possible D gene (5 bases). In germline, CDR1 is MGHDK, CDR2 SYGVNS. Between the trimmed V and J ends, which lost 6 bases and 0 bases, there was a span of 15 bases. This CDR3 is 15 amino acids long. The CDR3 here is CASRSSWGNSYEQYF. As DNA, the CDR3 is TGTGCCAGCAGATCCAGTTGGGGCAACTCCTACGAGCAGTACTTC.

In this sample, this clonotype turned up many times. The chain recombines TRBV6-5 with TRBJ2-3; no firm D call. V was clipped by 4 bases and J by 1 base, with 24 bases between them. Looked up from germline, CDR1 is MNHEY and CDR2 is SVGAGI. The CDR3 consists of 19 residues. CDR3 bases: TGTGCCAGCAGTTTCGGTCGGCCCCTGCCGCTTCAGGGCACAGATACGCAGTATTTT. It translates to CASSFGRPLPLQGTDTQYF.

As for this clonotype: The CDR3 carries no conserved terminal phenylalanine or tryptophan, so it likely arises from a read error. It is unclear where the CDR3 begins or ends on the DNA, so no DNA is shown, and the CDR3 is as TCRdb lists it. The V call is TRBV28, the J call TRBJ1-1; the table's TRBD1 call for D was not verified on the DNA. Germline assignment: CDR1 MDHEN and CDR2 SYDVKM. The CDR3 sequence runs 14 residues, both termini included. CDR3 residues: CASSLDSSYTEASI.

This clonotype was observed many times. This chain links TRBV19 with TRBJ2-2; D might be TRBD1 (5 bases). Germline CDR1 reads LNHDA; CDR2 reads SQIVND (reference sequence). The CDR3 has 12 amino acids. V lost 3 bases and J lost 7, with 6 bases in between. DNA of the CDR3: TGTGCCAGTAGTATTAGGGGCGGGGAGCTGTTTTTT. Translation gives CASSIRGGELFF.

This clonotype appeared many times. The chain uses TRBV2 and TRBJ1-1, with a weak D call TRBD1 (6 bases). Looked up from germline, CDR1 is SNHLY and CDR2 is FYNNEI. With 6 bases removed from V and 3 bases from J, the gap between germline ends came to 11 bases. There are 13 residues in the CDR3. This CDR3 is CASRQDRYTEAFF. The CDR3 region has the DNA TGTGCCAGCAGGCAGGACAGATACACTGAAGCTTTCTTT. Full variable domain (missing parts from reference TRBV2 and TRBJ1-1): EPEVTQTPSHQVTQMGQEVILRCVPISNHLYFYWYRQILGQKVEFLVSFYNNEISEKSEIFDDQFSVERPDGSNFTLKIRSTKLEDSAMYFCASRQDRYTEAFFGQGTRLTVV.

This clonotype came up many times. The V gene is TRBV11-2, the J gene TRBJ2-7; a possible D gene is TRBD2 (6 bases). CDR3 length equals 14 residues. Per germline, CDR1 SGHAT and CDR2 FQNNGV. The V gene lost 3 bases and the J gene lost 5 bases, with 14 bases spanning the gap. The CDR3: CASSLMRGRHEQYF. CDR3 nucleotides: TGTGCCAGCAGCTTGATGCGGGGTAGGCACGAGCAGTACTTC.

This clonotype was seen repeatedly, ten times or more. The chain couples TRBV27 to TRBJ2-1; 8 bases agree with TRBD2. CDR1 is MNHEY and CDR2 is SMNVEV in the germline V gene (reference sequence). The CDR3 has 15 residues. The V segment lost 2 bases and the J segment 6 bases; nucleotides outside the gene matches: 6. CDR3 sequence: CASSLDSGVSNEQFF. The CDR3 DNA is TGTGCCAGCAGTTTAGATAGCGGGGTCTCCAATGAGCAGTTCTTC.

This clonotype was observed at least ten times. The genes are TRBV20-1 and TRBJ2-1; 10 nucleotides line up with TRBD2. The CDR3 is made up of 15 amino acids. The V gene end was trimmed by 3 bases and the J gene end by 6 bases; junction bases not matched to a gene: 8. Germline V CDR1 and CDR2: DFQATT, SNEGSKA (reference sequence). CDR3 nucleotides: TGCAGTGCTAGTTCGCCAGGGACTAGCGCCAATGAGCAGTTCTTC. As protein: CSASSPGTSANEQFF.

This clonotype was seen repeatedly, ten times or more. This chain connects TRBV2 to TRBJ2-7; D might be TRBD1 or TRBD2, each matching 5 bases. Trimming shortened V by 6 bases and J by 4 bases, and 22 bases separated the two germline ends. The CDR3 has 16 residues. CDR1 and CDR2 from the germline V gene are SNHLY and FYNNEI. The CDR3 bases are TGTGCCAGCAGGTCCCGGGACCCGGGCTCCTTTTACGAGCAGTACTTC. This sequence encodes CASRSRDPGSFYEQYF.

This clonotype showed up many times. This chain joins TRBV30 and TRBJ2-7, with 15 positions matching TRBD2. Per the germline V gene, CDR1 is GTSNPN and CDR2 is SVGIG (reference sequence). This CDR3 comprises 16 residues. V was pared by 0 bases and J by 3 bases, with 3 bases of the junction left unmatched. CDR3 loop: CAWSVGLAGGYYEQYF. For the CDR3, the DNA is TGTGCCTGGAGTGTGGGACTAGCGGGAGGATACTACGAGCAGTACTTC.

This clonotype was observed at least ten times. The gene calls are TRBV6-1 and TRBJ1-5; D remains unclear. CDR1 is MNHNS and CDR2 is SASEGT in the germline V gene. The CDR3 covers 15 residues. The V end lost 9 bases, the J end lost 1 base, and 16 bases lay between the germline ends. The CDR3 DNA follows: TGTGCCAGTGCTTTCCATCGGGAGAGCAATCAGCCCCAGCATTTT. This translates into CASAFHRESNQPQHF.

In this sample, this clonotype turned up a few times. A much larger clone differs by one base, so this may be a read error. Since no conserved phenylalanine or tryptophan closes the CDR3, a read error is the likely cause. V and J are TRBV7-6 and TRBJ2-1; 12 bases map to TRBD2. Trimming cost V 5 bases and J 3 bases; bases outside gene matches: 5. Per the germline V gene, CDR1 is SGHVS and CDR2 is FNYEAQ. There are 16 residues in the CDR3. CDR3 DNA sequence: TGTGCCAGCAGCGGAAGACTAGCGGGGGACTACAATGAGCAGTTCTAC. Its protein is CASSGRLAGDYNEQFY.

This clonotype appeared many times. This chain connects TRBV30 to TRBJ1-1; D call uncertain. CDR3 size: 15 residues. Trimming cost V 4 bases and J 1 base, with 16 bases left between them. Germline V CDR1 and CDR2: GTSNPN, SVGIG (reference sequence). In DNA, the CDR3 is TGTGCCTGGATCTGGGTAAGGTTTCAGAACACTGAAGCTTTCTTT. This encodes CAWIWVRFQNTEAFF.

This clonotype was detected only a few times. It is likely a read error: a sequence one base away is far more abundant. CDR3 nucleotide sequence: TGTGCCTGCACGGGGATCTATGGCTACACCTTC. Its translation: CACTGIYGYTF. The rearrangement uses TRBV6-1 and TRBJ1-2; D remains unclear. In germline, CDR1 is MNHNS, CDR2 SASEGT. The CDR3 sequence is 11 residues long. V lost 11 bases, J lost 4 bases, and 11 bases lay in between.

This CDR3 is CASSLRTSGSVSSYEQYF. The CDR3 nucleotides read TGCGCCAGCAGCTTGCGGACTAGCGGGAGTGTATCCTCCTACGAGCAGTACTTC. V usage is TRBV5-1 and J usage is TRBJ2-7; 13 nucleotides line up with TRBD2. The germline V gene has CDR1 SGHRS and CDR2 YFSETQ. The CDR3 length is 18 residues. The ends lost 1 base at V and 0 bases at J; junction bases unmatched: 7.

In its sample, this clonotype was seen many times. This sequence joins TRBV30 and TRBJ1-6, with 8 bases that match TRBD1. The V gene's germline CDR1 is GTSNPN and CDR2 SVGIG (reference sequence). The CDR3 sequence is 15 residues long. Trimming took 0 bases from V and 6 from J; bases not matched to a gene: 4. The CDR3 region has the DNA TGTGCCTGGAGTGTGCAAACAGGGGGTAATTCACCCCTCCACTTT. Its translation is CAWSVQTGGNSPLHF.

Many counts were recorded for this clonotype. V usage is TRBV28 and J usage is TRBJ1-5; 11 bases are a match to TRBD1. CDR3 size: 15 residues. The germline V gene has CDR1 MDHEN and CDR2 SYDVKM. Trimming removed 6 bases from V and 5 bases from J; junction bases left unmatched: 6. The CDR3 loop is CASSRGQGAYQPQHF. Written as DNA, the CDR3 is TGTGCCAGCAGCCGTGGACAGGGGGCATATCAGCCCCAGCATTTT. Full variable domain (remainder filled in from reference TRBV28 and TRBJ1-5): DVKVTQSSRYLVKRTGEKVFLECVQDMDHENMFWYRQDPGLGLRLIYFSYDVKMKEKGDIPEGYSVSREKKERFSLILESASTNQTSMYLCASSRGQGAYQPQHFGDGTRLSIL.

This clonotype was observed many times. CDR3 protein: CASSNRTMNTEAFF. CDR3 DNA: TGTGCCAGCAGTAACCGGACAATGAACACTGAAGCTTTCTTT. The chain combines TRBV6-1 with TRBJ1-1; TRBD1 is a possible D gene (5 bases). The CDR3 contains 14 residues. Germline-derived CDR1 and CDR2 are MNHNS and SASEGT. V lost 5 bases and J 0 bases, leaving 10 bases between the germline ends.

This clonotype was observed at least ten times. The J gene is TRBJ1-1, the V gene TRBV27, with D possibly TRBD1 on 6 matching bases. CDR1 is MNHEY and CDR2 is SMNVEV in the germline V gene (reference sequence). CDR3 size: 14 residues. Trimming removed 4 bases at V and 4 bases at J, with 13 bases between. CDR3 bases: TGTGCCAGCAGTTCCCGGGGGCTGCTCACTGAAGCTTTCTTT. Protein sequence: CASSSRGLLTEAFF.

This clonotype was seen many times. This chain joins TRBV19 and TRBJ1-2; the D is unclear. Deletions cut 5 bases from V and 2 bases from J, with 9 bases between. The germline gives CDR1 LNHDA, CDR2 SQIVND (reference sequence). The CDR3 is made up of 13 amino acids. The CDR3 region has the DNA TGTGCCAGTAGTCTCAACGCGAACTATGGCTACACCTTC. Protein: CASSLNANYGYTF.

CDR3 protein: CASSFGLAGDNEQFF. As DNA, the CDR3 is TGTGCCAGCAGCTTCGGTCTAGCGGGAGATAATGAGCAGTTCTTC. The chain couples TRBV7-9 to TRBJ2-1, with 10 bases identical to TRBD2. The length of the CDR3 is 15 residues. The V gene end was trimmed by 3 bases and the J gene end by 7 bases; junction bases not matched to a gene: 6. CDR1 is SEHNR, CDR2 FQNEAQ, per germline (reference sequence).

This chain connects TRBV6-1 to TRBJ2-5, with D maybe TRBD1 (6 bases). Germline loops: CDR1 MNHNS, CDR2 SASEGT. The CDR3 contains 15 residues. Trimming took off 6 bases at V and 2 bases at J, with 16 bases between the two ends. The CDR3 loop reads CASSRQGYDQETQYF. CDR3 nucleotides: TGTGCCAGCAGCCGCCAGGGGTATGATCAAGAGACCCAGTACTTC.

This chain joins TRBV11-3 and TRBJ2-1; D gene ambiguous. The CDR3 runs 16 residues. Germline V gives CDR1 SGHNT, CDR2 YENEEA. V was clipped by 1 base and J by 4 bases, with 14 bases between them. DNA for the CDR3: TGTGCCAGCAGCTTAGGTCGTCTAGGGAAATACAATGAGCAGTTCTTC. This translates into CASSLGRLGKYNEQFF.

This clonotype was detected many times. The chain combines TRBV7-8 with TRBJ1-1; D remains ambiguous. This CDR3 has 14 amino acids. Looked up from germline, CDR1 is SGHVS and CDR2 is FQNEAQ. Trimming pared 1 base from V and 4 bases from J, leaving 10 bases between. The CDR3 sequence is CASSLGEVGTEAFF. For the CDR3, the DNA is TGTGCCAGCAGCTTAGGGGAAGTGGGCACTGAAGCTTTCTTT.

This chain connects TRBV19 to TRBJ2-5, with a tentative D call TRBD2 (6 bases). Germline V gives CDR1 LNHDA, CDR2 SQIVND (reference sequence). The CDR3 sequence is 15 residues long. Trimming removed 3 bases at V and 4 bases at J, with 15 bases between. This CDR3 reads CASSMRDSRRETQYF. The CDR3 region has the DNA TGTGCCAGTAGTATGCGGGACTCTAGGAGAGAGACCCAGTACTTC. Complete variable domain (other parts from reference TRBV19 and TRBJ2-5): DGGITQSPKYLFRKEGQNVTLSCEQNLNHDAMYWYRQDPGQGLRLIYYSQIVNDFQKGDIAEGYSVSREKKESFPLTVTSAQKNPTAFYLCASSMRDSRRETQYFGPGTRLLVL.

This clonotype was observed at least ten times. The chain couples TRBV6-2 or TRBV6-3 to TRBJ2-3, with 10 positions matching TRBD1. CDR1 is MNHEY, CDR2 SVGEGT, per germline. V shed 6 bases and J 3 bases; nucleotides not matched to a gene: 3. The CDR3 length is 14 residues. As DNA, the CDR3 is TGTGCCAGCAGGCGGGACAGGGGAACAGATACGCAGTATTTT. It encodes CASRRDRGTDTQYF.

This clonotype was counted only a few times. J is TRBJ2-5 and V is TRBV11-3; D ambiguous. Germline CDR1 SGHNT, CDR2 YENEEA. The germline V and J ends were trimmed by 1 base and 4 bases, with 4 bases remaining between them. The CDR3 is 12 amino acids. The CDR3 here is CASSLVAETQYF. CDR3 in DNA: TGTGCCAGCAGCTTAGTGGCAGAGACCCAGTACTTC. The full variable domain, in which reference TRBV11-3 and TRBJ2-5 provide the parts outside the CDR3, is EAGVVQSPRYKIIEKKQPVAFWCNPISGHNTLYWYLQNLGQGPELLIRYENEEAVDDSQLPKDRFSAERLKGVDSTLKIQPAELGDSAVYLCASSLVAETQYFGPGTRLLVL.